This T cell receptor (beta chain) was identified during a study of T cell repertoires in aging, cancer and after chemotherapy (dated by TCRdb to between 2017 and 2020). For context, the study as a whole: Six donor age groups were covered, ranging from 30 or younger up to 70 or older, and each group contained at least three individuals. In total, the full dataset held millions of TCR reads. The study profiled peripheral blood TCR beta repertoires from healthy donors and cancer patients to examine immunoaging and T cell reconstitution after chemotherapy. Alongside around 98 healthy donors serving as a reference group, the cohort included approximately 220 cancer patients, of whom more than 90 had hematological cancers and 120 to 130 had solid cancers. In the solid tumor group, the paired samples taken before and after chemotherapy came from patients with brain tumors (glioblastoma) who were receiving therapy based on temozolomide.

By sample share, this clonotype is medium-sized (0.01 to 0.1%). This clone's antigen is unknown. The record has no base qualities; no much larger clone is one base away. TCR beta rearrangements were amplified from genomic DNA isolated from peripheral blood, not from sorted cells or RNA. Broader findings and caveats from the paper: It was noted by the authors that conclusions about immunological memory after chemotherapy cannot be drawn from the repertoire data. In healthy donors, the drop in TCR diversity with age came mainly from a loss of richness, whereas in cancer patients a loss of evenness also played a part. Median generation probability increased over the chemotherapy interval in both cancer cohorts, suggesting repertoire reconstitution through rebound thymic output. Significantly lower blood TCR diversity and higher clonality were observed in untreated patients with hematological or solid cancers than in age-matched healthy donors.

Using a mixed TRB-A/B primer pool, multiplex touch-down PCR amplified rearranged TRB sequences covering the V, D and J segments. Illumina adapters and sample indices were attached to the amplicons in two consecutive PCR reactions using Phusion HS II polymerase. Amplicons were gel-purified with the NucleoSpin Gel and PCR Clean-up kit, then checked with Qubit and an Agilent 2100 Bioanalyzer. Sequencing of libraries was carried out on an Illumina MiSeq in 600-cycle, single-indexed, paired-end runs. The study's processing was this. MiXCR versions 2.12 and 3.0.5 were used to process the TRB sequences. A clone was defined as each unique CDR3 nucleotide sequence, and only productive sequences supported by at least two reads were kept. Shannon diversity, evenness, clonality (one minus evenness), and alpha-parameterized diversity profiles from alpha 0 to 5 were included as repertoire metrics. The IGoR algorithm was used to calculate generation probabilities of clones in the paired pre- and post-chemotherapy samples. TCRdb reprocessed the public reads (quality trimming at Q25 with fastp, clone calling with MiXCR) and kept in-frame beta chains. Rows merge per CDR3 protein into single entries with the most common DNA and genes. The V and J calls reflect TCRdb's pipeline rather than the authors' work. This sample lists roughly 1,700 distinct CDR3 sequences; 15% to 20% were detected once. In total, the top ten clones hold about 26% of the sample.

Source material: blood. The TCR comes from a human donor with a solid tumor.

The base sequence is TGTGCCTGGAGTTCTGGGACTTTGGAGTTGTATGGCTACACCTTC. Translated, it gives CAWSSGTLELYGYTF. This receptor chain uses TRBV30 and TRBJ1-2, and possibly TRBD1, on 5 matching bases. V loses 2 bases of germline sequence and J loses 5 bases, and the interval between the two ends is 18 bases. From the cysteine through the phenylalanine, the CDR3 covers 15 amino acids. Of the read, only the CDR3 DNA is kept; its 45 bases are in frame from base 1. Looking up the germline V gene (reference sequence) yields CDR1 GTSNPN and CDR2 SVGIG.